The source of this T cell receptor (beta chain) is a study of T cell repertoires in cytomegalovirus infection. Study background: Newly reported HLA-C-restricted and thoroughly characterized HLA-B-restricted CMV epitopes were employed. Both CMV infection and a matching HLA type were indicated by public TCR beta signatures.

TCRdb analysed the reads with MiXCR anew, one entry per CDR3 protein. The sample carries over 100,000 distinct CDR3 sequences, about 30% recorded once. CDR1 and CDR2 from the germline V gene are SGHVS and FNYEAQ. This CDR3 has 14 residues. Between the trimmed V and J ends, which lost 5 bases and 3 bases, there was a span of 11 bases. Many counts were recorded for this clonotype. Its target is not known. The source of this sequence is a human donor in good health (CMV status not recorded). Some clones in this sample may be carry-over from other donors' samples. The chain combines TRBV7-6 with TRBJ1-5; the D gene is possibly TRBD1 (5 bases). The sequenced sample was CD8+ T cells from cultured PBMCs, obtained from culture after CMV antigen stimulation. CDR3 sequence reads: CASSPWGLNQPQHF. The CDR3 nucleotides read TGTGCCAGCAGCCCATGGGGACTCAATCAGCCCCAGCATTTT.